These 7 T cell receptor beta chains were all obtained from the same sample, sequenced in a study of radiation and T cells in renal cell carcinoma (dated by TCRdb to about 2020). The meaning of the sample's time point label: blood 4 weeks post-SBRT, at nephrectomy. Taken with the paper, the label for treatment or condition translates to: 15 Gy SBRT to primary tumor, nephrectomy 4 weeks later. Library preparation used the immunoSEQ multiplex PCR assay. Entries here come from immuneACCESS through TCRdb and include only in-frame sequences with V and J called. Some clones fail to appear in such tables; in the studies checked, an unresolved V gene covers under half of the shortfall, and the cause of the remainder is unknown. The sample includes about 170,000 clones, with around 89% observed a single time. The leading ten clones occupy 11% of the sample. This specimen consisted of blood, obtained from a patient whose treatment included radiotherapy and nephrectomy. All receptors come from a woman in her 50s with renal cell carcinoma.

V is TRBV6-1 and J is TRBJ2-3; D gene uncertain. CDR3 length: 14 amino acids. CDR1 and CDR2 from the germline V gene are MNHNS and SASEGT. Trimming left V 4 bases short and J 1 base short, with 9 bases between. The chain's CDR3 is CASSAGVRTDTQYF. In DNA, the CDR3 is TGTGCCAGCAGTGCGGGCGTTCGCACAGATACGCAGTATTTT.

The chain joins TRBV4-1 to TRBJ2-5; tentatively, D is TRBD1 or TRBD2 (5 bases each). Germline loops: CDR1 MGHRA, CDR2 YSYEKL. This CDR3 has 14 amino acids. Trimming removed 6 bases at V and 3 bases at J, with 14 bases between. CDR3 nucleotides: TGCGCCAGCAGGGCTCCTGGGACCAAAGAGACCCAGTACTTC. Protein product: CASRAPGTKETQYF.

V and J are TRBV12-5 and TRBJ2-5; 8 nucleotides align to TRBD1. V dropped 7 bases and J dropped 4; count of bases not matched to a gene: 5. The CDR3 loop spans 13 amino acids. Germline CDR1 LGHNT, CDR2 FRNRAP. The CDR3 protein is CASAFTGGETQYF. In DNA, the CDR3 is TGTGCTAGTGCCTTCACAGGGGGAGAGACCCAGTACTTC.

This chain connects TRBV21-1 to TRBJ2-1; the DNA was not compared with TRBD1, the D call given in the table. TRBV21-1 is a listed pseudogene. The CDR3 extends over 16 amino acids. The CDR3 sequence: CASSNRDNSRRNEQFF. The CDR3 coding sequence is TGTGCCAGCAGCAACCGGGACAACTCCCGTCGGAATGAGCAGTTCTTC.

The chain employs TRBV6-1 and TRBJ1-1, with D possibly matching TRBD1 (5 bases). The V gene lost 3 bases and the J gene lost 0 bases, with 11 bases spanning the gap. Germline CDR1 and CDR2: MNHNS and SASEGT. This CDR3 has 15 residues. CDR3 region: CASSDPTVLNTEAFF. CDR3 nucleotide sequence: TGTGCCAGCAGTGACCCGACAGTGCTGAACACTGAAGCTTTCTTT.

This chain joins TRBV6-1 and TRBJ1-6; TRBD1 agrees at 9 bases. This CDR3 has 17 amino acids. CDR1 and CDR2 (germline): MNHNS, SASEGT. The trim removed 5 bases at V and 7 bases at J, leaving 12 bases unmatched. The chain's CDR3 is CASSQGTGRGVNSPLHF. In DNA form, the CDR3 reads TGTGCCAGCAGTCAAGGGACAGGGCGAGGCGTAAATTCACCCCTCCACTTT.

This clone was observed a few times. The gene calls are TRBV11-2 and TRBJ1-1; TRBD1 matches 9 bases. CDR3 length equals 19 residues. V lost 3 bases, J lost 1 base, and 15 bases stayed unmatched. Germline CDR1 and CDR2: SGHAT and FQNNGV. Written as DNA, the CDR3 is TGTGCCAGCAGCTTTTTTAGGTACAGGGGGCTCCTAGGGAACACTGAAGCTTTCTTT. Protein product: CASSFFRYRGLLGNTEAFF.